Following are 18 T cell receptor beta chains from one sample sequenced in a study of Graves' ophthalmopathy and Graves' hyperthyroidism. The study amplified TCR beta CDR3 regions using RNA transcripts. An initial RT-PCR round employing HTBI primers preceded a second-round multiplex PCR. From the multiplex PCR reads, TCRdb called clonotypes with MiXCR, one entry per CDR3 protein. Among 600,000 to 950,000 distinct CDR3 sequences listed, 35% to 50% were seen once. The sample consisted of peripheral blood. Receptors originate from an adult man with Graves' ophthalmopathy.

This chain joins TRBV5-1 and TRBJ1-2, with D hard to call. This CDR3 spans 15 amino acids. The germline CDR1 and CDR2 sequences are SGHRS and YFSETQ. V was trimmed by 0 bases and J by 10 bases, leaving 19 bases between them. The CDR3 sequence is CASSLGFSGTMLYTF. DNA of the CDR3: TGCGCCAGCAGCTTGGGGTTCAGCGGAACTATGCTCTACACCTTC.

This chain connects TRBV11-2 to TRBJ1-1, with D possibly matching TRBD1 (6 bases). The germline gives CDR1 SGHAT, CDR2 FQNNGV. This CDR3 is built from 13 residues. The DNA for the CDR3 is TGTGTCAGGGACGGGGGCTTGAACACTGAAGCTTTCTTT. It encodes CVRDGGLNTEAFF. Full variable domain (outside the CDR3, taken from reference TRBV11-2 and TRBJ1-1): EAGVAQSPRYKIIEKRQSVAFWCNPISGHATLYWYQQILGQGPKLLIQFQNNGVVDDSQLPKDRFSAERLKGVDSTLKIQPAKLEDSAVYLCVRDGGLNTEAFFGQGTRLTVV.

There are a few counts of this clonotype. The chain is built from TRBV20-1 and TRBJ2-5, with 10 bases matching TRBD2. V gave up 5 bases and J gave up 4 bases; unmatched junction bases: 10. The CDR3 has 15 residues. In germline, CDR1 is DFQATT, CDR2 SNEGSKA (reference sequence). The CDR3 nucleotides read TGCAGTGCTGCCCCAGCGGGAGGGCCGAGAGAGACCCAGTACTTC. It translates to CSAAPAGGPRETQYF.

This clonotype was detected ten times or more. This rearrangement joins TRBV9 to TRBJ2-7, with 7 bases matching TRBD2. This CDR3 spans 12 amino acids. Germline loops: CDR1 SGDLS, CDR2 YYNGEE. V lost 1 base to trimming and J lost 6 bases; unmatched junction nucleotides: 1. CDR3: CASSVRTSEQYF. The CDR3 DNA is TGTGCCAGCAGCGTAAGGACTAGCGAGCAGTACTTC.

The chain recombines TRBV7-9 with TRBJ1-4; D is uncertain. The germline V gene has CDR1 SEHNR and CDR2 FQNEAQ (reference sequence). V lost 1 base and J 4 bases, leaving 13 bases between the germline ends. CDR3 size: 16 residues. CDR3 region: CASSLGANLDNEKLFF. The CDR3 bases are TGTGCCAGCAGCTTAGGGGCTAACCTTGATAATGAAAAACTGTTTTTT.

This clonotype was detected once. This chain uses TRBV29-1 with TRBJ1-2, with D possibly matching TRBD1 (5 bases). The germline CDR1 and CDR2 sequences are SQVTM and ANQGSEA. There are 11 residues in the CDR3. Trimming left V 6 bases short and J 3 bases short, with 8 bases between. The CDR3, as DNA: TGCAGCGTAGACAGCTACTATGGCTACACCTTC. Translation gives CSVDSYYGYTF.

This clonotype showed up just a few times. The V call is TRBV7-9, the J call TRBJ2-7, with 7 bases fitting TRBD1. The CDR3 sequence is 13 residues long. Per germline, CDR1 SEHNR and CDR2 FQNEAQ (reference sequence). V shed 9 bases, J shed 2 bases, and the junction held 7 bases outside the gene matches. Written as DNA, the CDR3 is TGTGCCAGTGCCGGGACAGCAACCTACGAGCAGTACTTC. It yields the protein CASAGTATYEQYF.

The chain joins TRBV6-1 to TRBJ2-5; weak D call: TRBD1 (6 bases). This CDR3 spans 14 amino acids. Germline V gives CDR1 MNHNS, CDR2 SASEGT. Trimming cost V 4 bases and J 1 base, with 10 bases left between them. The DNA of the CDR3 is TGTGCCAGCAGTGGCCCGACAGGCCAAGAGACCCAGTACTTC. Its protein is CASSGPTGQETQYF.

This clonotype was observed a few times. CDR3 in DNA: TGTGCCAGCAGTCCGCGGACTAGCGGGAGCGGGGAGCTGTTTTTT. Translated: CASSPRTSGSGELFF. The rearrangement joins TRBV6-5 to TRBJ2-2; TRBD2 aligns across 13 bases. After removal of 5 bases from V and 7 bases from J, the junction contained 4 bases not matched to a gene. This CDR3 is 15 amino acids long. Per the germline V gene, CDR1 is MNHEY and CDR2 is SVGAGI.

This chain connects TRBV9 to TRBJ2-7, with D maybe TRBD2 (6 bases). Trimming cost V 2 bases and J 2 bases, with 11 bases left between them. The CDR3 loop spans 14 amino acids. The V gene's germline CDR1 is SGDLS and CDR2 YYNGEE. The CDR3 bases are TGTGCCAGCAGCGTGGGCGGGGCGACCTACGAGCAGTACTTC. Encoded protein: CASSVGGATYEQYF. Complete variable domain (other parts from reference TRBV9 and TRBJ2-7): DSGVTQTPKHLITATGQRVTLRCSPRSGDLSVYWYQQSLDQGLQFLIQYYNGEERAKGNILERFSAQQFPDLHSELNLSSLELGDSALYFCASSVGGATYEQYFGPGTRLTVT.

The chain is built from TRBV12-3 or TRBV12-4 and TRBJ2-5, with 9 bases aligning to TRBD1. The CDR3 loop spans 15 amino acids. The junction had 7 bases not matched to a gene; V was cut back by 4 bases and J by 4 bases. CDR3 amino acids: CASSSGTGIVETQYF. The CDR3 nucleotides read TGTGCCAGCAGTTCCGGGACAGGGATCGTAGAGACCCAGTACTTC.

The rearrangement joins TRBV9 to TRBJ2-7; D tentatively reads TRBD1 or TRBD2 (5 bases each). V was trimmed by 4 bases and J by 2 bases, leaving 16 bases between them. Germline values: CDR1 SGDLS, CDR2 YYNGEE. CDR3 length: 15 amino acids. CDR3 DNA: TGTGCCAGCAGCAAGGGGACGCTTCCAGCCTACGAGCAGTACTTC. This gives the protein CASSKGTLPAYEQYF.

This clonotype was seen at least ten times. The V gene is TRBV5-6, the J gene TRBJ2-5, with D hard to call. Trimming took off 2 bases at V and 3 bases at J, with 11 bases between the two ends. Per the germline V gene, CDR1 is SGHDT and CDR2 is YYEEEE. The CDR3 covers 14 residues. The CDR3 sequence is CASSFLATKETQYF. The CDR3 nucleotides read TGTGCCAGCAGCTTCTTGGCAACTAAAGAGACCCAGTACTTC. The full variable domain, rest sourced from reference TRBV5-6 and TRBJ2-5, is DAGVTQSPTHLIKTRGQQVTLRCSPKSGHDTVSWYQQALGQGPQFIFQYYEEEERQRGNFPDRFSGHQFPNYSSELNVNALLLGDSALYLCASSFLATKETQYFGPGTRLLVL.

The V and J genes are TRBV11-2 and TRBJ1-3, with 11 bases identical to TRBD1. V lost 1 base to trimming and J lost 4 bases; unmatched junction nucleotides: 3. The CDR3 is made up of 16 amino acids. Germline CDR1 reads SGHAT; CDR2 reads FQNNGV. In DNA, the CDR3 is TGTGCCAGCAGCTTAGTGGACAGGGGGCGCGGAAACACCATATATTTT. It specifies CASSLVDRGRGNTIYF.

The rearrangement uses TRBV9 and TRBJ1-2, with 9 bases aligning to TRBD1. The V segment lost 6 bases and the J segment 2 bases; nucleotides outside the gene matches: 5. The CDR3 is 14 amino acids. CDR1 and CDR2 from the germline V gene are SGDLS and YYNGEE. This chain's CDR3 is CASTLGTGNYGYTF. The DNA for the CDR3 is TGTGCCAGCACCCTGGGGACAGGGAACTATGGCTACACCTTC.

Worth noting for this clonotype: A single base separates this from a much larger clone, so it may be a read error. The J gene is TRBJ1-4, the V gene TRBV10-3; possible D gene TRBD1, 6 bases. The CDR3 extends over 13 amino acids. V lost 10 bases and J 6 bases, leaving 15 bases between the germline ends. The germline gives CDR1 ENHRY, CDR2 SYGVKD. The CDR3 protein is CASRDRQDEKLFF. The CDR3 bases are TGTGCCAGCAGAGATCGACAGGATGAAAAACTGTTTTTT.

The V gene is TRBV6-4, the J gene TRBJ1-2; unclear D gene. The germline V gene encodes CDR1 MRHNA and CDR2 SNTAGT. V was pared by 3 bases and J by 5 bases, with 13 bases between. This CDR3 region has 14 residues. In DNA form, the CDR3 reads TGTGCCAGCAGTGAACCAGGCAGTCGGTATGGCTACACCTTC. This codes for CASSEPGSRYGYTF.

The chain carries TRBV2 and TRBJ1-2; perhaps TRBD1 as D (5 bases). Trimming took 4 bases from V and 3 from J, leaving 9 bases between them. This CDR3 comprises 13 residues. CDR1 SNHLY and CDR2 FYNNEI come from the germline V gene. The CDR3 DNA reads TGTGCCAGCAGTGGGGGCAGGGACTATGGCTACACCTTC. It yields the protein CASSGGRDYGYTF.